This T cell receptor beta chain was recovered during a study of blood T cell repertoires in COVID-19. Study at large: PBMCs, B-cell-depleted T cells, or T cells provided the cDNA or gDNA that made up the material.

Only in-frame clones appear in the TCRdb table, and some are missing; sequencing was by immunoSEQ multiplex PCR. The repertoire includes almost 95,000 clones, 87% of them detected once, and around 16% sits in the top ten. Patients from Seattle were sampled longitudinally, starting during active infection. Trimming shortened V by 3 bases and J by 7 bases, and 15 bases separated the two germline ends. CDR3 length: 14 amino acids. Germline V gives CDR1 MGHDK, CDR2 SYGVNS. This clone was seen once. Material for sequencing was peripheral blood. The genes are TRBV25-1 and TRBJ2-5, with a possible D match to TRBD2 (5 bases). The receptor was derived from a woman in her fifties or sixties with COVID-19, enrolled during active disease. CDR3 bases: TGTGCCAGCAGTGAGTCCGAGTTTCGGGGGACCCAGTACTTC. It encodes CASSESEFRGTQYF.